The present entry profiles one T cell receptor (beta chain) with its context. Researchers amplified the TCR beta CDR3 regions from RNA transcripts. The primer set for the first-round RT-PCR of the TCR CDR3 was HTBI. MiXCR, run by TCRdb on the multiplex PCR reads, gives a single entry per CDR3 protein. The sample lists about 710,000 distinct CDR3 sequences; around 15% were seen once. The sample comes from a study of T cells in Graves' hyperthyroidism and ophthalmopathy. The sequencing input was blood. The receptor was isolated from a man younger than 35 with Graves' hyperthyroidism.

The DNA of the CDR3 is TGTGCCAGCGGGGGCCGTGGGGGGGGAAGGGGCAATGAGCAGTTCTTC. Residues: CASGGRGGGRGNEQFF. The J gene is TRBJ2-1, the V gene TRBV25-1; D perhaps matches TRBD2 (7 bases). CDR1 is MGHDK, CDR2 SYGVNS, per germline. This CDR3 contains 16 residues. V lost 8 bases and J lost 6, with 23 bases in between.